The next 4 T cell receptor beta chains were all read from a single sample in a study of graft-versus-host responses after intestinal transplantation. Their antigens are not known. Here immunoSEQ multiplex PCR was the method, and the copy in TCRdb shows in-frame clones only, minus some. The sample yields 90,000 to 150,000 clones, about 95% seen once. The sample consisted of unstimulated CD8+ T cells sorted from spleen or lymph node cells, taken before intestinal transplant. These receptors all come from a human donor who received an intestinal transplant.

The chain has TRBV7-8 and TRBJ1-2, with D tentatively TRBD1 (6 bases). The CDR3 contains 15 residues. V lost 2 bases to trimming and J lost 2 bases, with 12 bases between them. CDR1 SGHVS and CDR2 FQNEAQ come from the germline V gene. CDR3 nucleotide sequence: TGTGCCAGCAGCTTATTTCGGGGGGCAAACTATGGCTACACCTTC. Amino acids: CASSLFRGANYGYTF.

The gene calls are TRBV30 and TRBJ1-6; possibly TRBD1 for D (5 bases). Trimming took 0 bases from V and 9 from J, leaving 12 bases between them. Germline-derived CDR1 and CDR2 are GTSNPN and SVGIG (reference sequence). CDR3 size: 14 residues. CDR3 coding DNA: TGTGCCTGGAGTGTTTCCGGGGCTGGTTCACCCCTCCACTTT. Residues: CAWSVSGAGSPLHF.

The chain combines TRBV13 with TRBJ2-7; 9 nucleotides agree with TRBD1. CDR3 length: 13 amino acids. Germline lookup yields CDR1 PRHDT and CDR2 FYEKMQ (reference sequence). V lost 5 bases, J lost 9 bases, and 8 bases stayed unmatched. Here the CDR3 DNA reads TGTGCCAGCAGCATCGGACAGGGGAAAGGGCAGTACTTC. This sequence encodes CASSIGQGKGQYF.

The J gene is TRBJ2-7, the V gene TRBV29-1; 10 bases align to TRBD1. Germline trimming cut 1 base from V and 1 base from J; bases unmatched to any gene: 1. The CDR3 consists of 14 residues. Germline CDR1 and CDR2: SQVTM and ANQGSEA. CDR3 sequence: CSVEGDRGSYEQYF. CDR3 in DNA: TGCAGCGTTGAAGGGGACAGGGGATCCTACGAGCAGTACTTC.